This TCR beta chain was obtained from a study of T cell responses to AZD1222 COVID-19 vaccine. CDR1 is SGHAT and CDR2 is FQNNGV in the germline V gene. CDR3 size: 14 residues. The V end was cut by 3 bases, the J end by 2 bases, with 11 bases between. Study-wide results and limits: Nearly half of unique spike-specific TCRs reportedly avoided B.1.351 and B.1.1.7 mutated regions. Donor demographics were predominantly white British with a female majority; clonal diversity may be underestimated. No repertoire was sampled before or during the peak T cell response, only after it.

This clone is categorized as medium-sized. Its antigen is unidentified. Sequencing used immunoSEQ multiplex PCR; TCRdb keeps in-frame clones, though not all of them. The sample holds tens of thousands of clones, about 81% seen once. The sample consisted of peripheral blood, taken 28 days after the second AZD1222 dose. V gene TRBV11-2 combines with J gene TRBJ2-7; D gene ambiguous. The source of this sequence is an adult who received the AZD1222 COVID-19 vaccine. CDR3 coding DNA: TGTGCCAGCAGCTTCACAACGCAGACCTACGAGCAGTACTTC. Translated, it gives CASSFTTQTYEQYF.